This T cell receptor beta chain comes out of a study of cytomegalovirus exposure and HLA in healthy donors. The table lists this clone with a count of one. Primers for the PCR totalled 60 Vbeta and 13 Jbeta. Produced via immunoSEQ multiplex PCR; TCRdb's table is partial and in-frame only. The data contain tens of thousands of clones, roughly four fifths of them singletons. Losses at the gene ends were 4 bases for V and 0 bases for J; bases not matched to a gene: 5. Germline-derived CDR1 and CDR2 are MDHEN and SYDVKM. The CDR3 contains 17 residues. The chain couples TRBV28 to TRBJ1-3, with 11 bases identical to TRBD1. Sequencing used PBMCs. This receptor was identified in a man aged 40-50 years in good health and CMV-seronegative. The CDR3 DNA is TGTGCCAGCAGTTGGCGGGACAGGGGGACCTCTGGAAACACCATATATTTT. It encodes CASSWRDRGTSGNTIYF.